The 21 T cell receptor beta chains below come from one sample, sequenced in a study of regulatory T cells in long-lasting Graves disease. Library construction for TCR beta used iRepertoire HTBI primers and Arm-PCR of CDR3 regions. TCRdb independently ran MiXCR on the multiplex PCR reads; one entry per CDR3 protein. The sample has roughly 420,000 distinct CDR3 sequences, roughly 15% seen once. Stated time point: newly diagnosed GD, antithyroid drugs for less than 3 months. PBMCs were the source of the RNA used for TCR sequencing. These records were also assigned to another study, of T cells in Graves' hyperthyroidism and ophthalmopathy.

The specimen was peripheral blood mononuclear cells (PBMCs), collected at new diagnosis, from a patient treated with antithyroid drugs. These receptors were taken from a woman under 30 with Graves disease.

A few counts support this clonotype. The genes are TRBV5-6 and TRBJ2-2; D not certain. V shed 3 bases and J shed 2 bases, with 5 bases lying between them. This CDR3 has 13 residues. Germline V gene data show CDR1 as SGHDT and CDR2 as YYEEEE. This CDR3 is CASSWSNTGELFF. The CDR3 DNA is TGTGCCAGCAGCTGGTCCAACACCGGGGAGCTGTTTTTT.

At least ten counts were recorded for this clonotype. This rearrangement joins TRBV15 to TRBJ2-5; TRBD2 matches at 8 bases. Losses at the gene ends were 0 bases for V and 2 bases for J; bases not matched to a gene: 5. The CDR3 sequence is 16 residues long. The germline CDR1 and CDR2 sequences are LNHNV and YYDKDF (reference sequence). The CDR3 DNA reads as TGTGCCACCAGCAGAGATCAGACTAGCGAGCAAGAGACCCAGTACTTC. Its translation is CATSRDQTSEQETQYF.

Note on this clonotype: At one boundary the junction diverges from the germline segment, which might be a read error. This chain joins TRBV5-5 and TRBJ2-1; D gene uncertain. CDR3 size: 15 residues. Germline assignment: CDR1 SGHKS and CDR2 YYEKEE (reference sequence). CDR3 protein: CASSPGLGYGNEQFF. CDR3 sequence (DNA): TGCGCCAGCAGCCCCGGGCTAGGATACGGCAATGAGCAGTTCTTC.

The sample holds many counts of this clonotype. The rearrangement uses TRBV15 and TRBJ2-3; D tentatively reads TRBD1 or TRBD2 (5 bases each). Germline CDR1 reads LNHNV; CDR2 reads YYDKDF (reference sequence). The germline V and J ends were trimmed by 8 bases and 6 bases, with 18 bases remaining between them. The CDR3 is made up of 14 amino acids. The CDR3 here is CATLRDVLGDTQYF. The CDR3 DNA follows: TGTGCCACCCTTCGGGACGTCTTAGGGGATACGCAGTATTTT. The variable domain in full, with the rest retrieved from reference TRBV15 and TRBJ2-3, is DAMVIQNPRYQVTQFGKPVTLSCSQTLNHNVMYWYQQKSSQAPKLLFHYYDKDFNNEADTPDNFQSRRPNTSFCFLDIRSPGLGDTAMYLCATLRDVLGDTQYFGPGTRLTVL.

As concerns this clonotype: This may arise from a read error, as a much more abundant clone is one base away. V and J are TRBV7-9 and TRBJ2-3; D gene unclear. The CDR3 is made up of 14 amino acids. CDR1 and CDR2 (germline): SEHNR, FQNEAQ (reference sequence). The germline V and J ends were trimmed by 7 bases and 0 bases, with 11 bases remaining between them. The CDR3 DNA follows: TGTGCCAGCATTAGAGTTTCTAGCACAGATACGCAGTATTTT. Encoded protein: CASIRVSSTDTQYF.

This chain uses TRBV7-8 with TRBJ2-1; tentatively, D is TRBD2 (6 bases). This CDR3 contains 16 residues. Germline V gives CDR1 SGHVS, CDR2 FQNEAQ. The V and J ends lost 2 bases and 6 bases respectively, with 17 bases between them. For the CDR3, the DNA is TGTGCCAGCAGCTTAATTCGGGACTTTACCCTCAATGAGCAGTTCTTC. It encodes CASSLIRDFTLNEQFF.

The table lists this clonotype with a few counts. J is TRBJ2-5 and V is TRBV25-1, with 7 bases aligning to TRBD2. The germline CDR1 and CDR2 sequences are MGHDK and SYGVNS. V lost 7 bases and J lost 4; bases outside the gene matches: 12. This CDR3 region has 15 residues. The CDR3 bases are TGTGCCAGCAAAAGAGGTAGAACGGGGGGAGAGACCCAGTACTTC. Its protein product is CASKRGRTGGETQYF.

This chain joins TRBV20-1 and TRBJ1-4; TRBD1 is a possible D gene (5 bases). Trimming removed 1 base from V and 11 bases from J, with 23 bases in between. CDR3 length: 16 residues. CDR1 is DFQATT and CDR2 is SNEGSKA in the germline V gene (reference sequence). CDR3 coding DNA: TGCAGTGCTAGAGCCCCTCCGGACATGGACCGAAATAAACTGTTTTTT. It is translated as CSARAPPDMDRNKLFF.

This clonotype was found many times. The DNA of the CDR3 is TGCGTACAAGATTCCGGGACACACAATGAGCAGTTCTTC. Protein product: CVQDSGTHNEQFF. The chain employs TRBV20-1 and TRBJ2-1; D possibly corresponds to TRBD1 (6 bases). The CDR3 extends over 13 amino acids. Germline V CDR1 and CDR2: DFQATT, SNEGSKA (reference sequence).

J is TRBJ2-1 and V is TRBV19, with TRBD1 matching 8 bases. CDR3 length: 17 amino acids. Germline V lookup: CDR1 LNHDA, CDR2 SQIVND (reference sequence). J lost 11 bases, V lost 7 bases, and 22 bases had no gene match. CDR3 loop: CASTPAVAGGLLRKQFF. Here the CDR3 DNA reads TGTGCCAGTACCCCCGCGGTGGCAGGGGGCCTACTTAGGAAGCAGTTCTTC. Based on the CDR3 plus reference TRBV19 and TRBJ2-1, the full variable domain is DGGITQSPKYLFRKEGQNVTLSCEQNLNHDAMYWYRQDPGQGLRLIYYSQIVNDFQKGDIAEGYSVSREKKESFPLTVTSAQKNPTAFYLCASTPAVAGGLLRKQFFGPGTRLTVL.

The table lists this clonotype with many counts. This chain joins TRBV20-1 and TRBJ2-1; D uncertain. The CDR3 loop spans 12 amino acids. Germline CDR1 reads DFQATT; CDR2 reads SNEGSKA (reference sequence). V was clipped by 4 bases and J by 3 bases, with 7 bases between them. The CDR3 protein is CSAIPGYNEQFF. CDR3 DNA sequence: TGCAGTGCTATCCCGGGCTACAATGAGCAGTTCTTC.

This clonotype was counted at least ten times. The chain uses TRBV20-1 and TRBJ2-5; perhaps TRBD1 as D (5 bases). Germline V gene lookup returns CDR1 DFQATT and CDR2 SNEGSKA (reference sequence). Trimming stripped 4 bases from V and 2 bases from J, with 17 bases between. This CDR3 contains 15 residues. CDR3 residues: CSAKPAGRQQETQYF. The CDR3 nucleotides are TGCAGTGCTAAACCCGCTGGTCGACAGCAAGAGACCCAGTACTTC.

J is TRBJ2-2 and V is TRBV6-5, with D unresolved. The CDR3 is 14 amino acids. Trimming removed 0 bases from V and 5 bases from J, with 7 bases in between. The V gene's germline CDR1 is MNHEY and CDR2 SVGAGI. The CDR3 sequence: CASSYSSATGELFF. CDR3 DNA sequence: TGTGCCAGCAGTTACTCATCAGCAACCGGGGAGCTGTTTTTT.

This clonotype appeared a few times. The chain carries TRBV15 and TRBJ2-7, with 10 bases aligning to TRBD2. CDR1 and CDR2 from the germline V gene are LNHNV and YYDKDF (reference sequence). The CDR3 is 15 residues long. Unmatched junction bases numbered 6, after V lost 1 base and J lost 6 bases. CDR3 DNA: TGTGCCACCAGCAGAGCGTTAGCGGGAGGATCCGAGCAGTACTTC. Translated: CATSRALAGGSEQYF.

This clonotype was counted at least ten times. The chain recombines TRBV28 with TRBJ2-1; no definite D call. CDR3 length: 16 amino acids. Trimming took off 6 bases at V and 0 bases at J, with 15 bases between the two ends. CDR1 and CDR2 (germline): MDHEN, SYDVKM. For the CDR3, the DNA is TGTGCCAGCAGAAGGTTCCAGTCGAGCTCCTACAATGAGCAGTTCTTC. Encoded protein: CASRRFQSSSYNEQFF.

CDR3 in DNA: TGTGCCACCAGCAGAGATATAGGGAGTGGCTACACCTTC. Translated: CATSRDIGSGYTF. The chain couples TRBV15 to TRBJ1-2; D is undetermined. Germline assignment: CDR1 LNHNV and CDR2 YYDKDF (reference sequence). V lost 0 bases to trimming and J lost 7 bases, with 9 bases between them. The CDR3 totals 13 residues. Complete variable domain (other parts from reference TRBV15 and TRBJ1-2): DAMVIQNPRYQVTQFGKPVTLSCSQTLNHNVMYWYQQKSSQAPKLLFHYYDKDFNNEADTPDNFQSRRPNTSFCFLDIRSPGLGDTAMYLCATSRDIGSGYTFGSGTRLTVV.

Only a few counts were recorded for this clonotype. The V call is TRBV9, the J call TRBJ2-3; D ambiguous. Trimming cost V 1 base and J 2 bases, with 11 bases left between them. The V gene's germline CDR1 is SGDLS and CDR2 YYNGEE. The CDR3 has 15 amino acids. CDR3 residues: CASSVWSRTTDTQYF. DNA of the CDR3: TGTGCCAGCAGCGTATGGAGCAGAACCACAGATACGCAGTATTTT. The full variable domain, its missing parts supplied by reference TRBV9 and TRBJ2-3, is DSGVTQTPKHLITATGQRVTLRCSPRSGDLSVYWYQQSLDQGLQFLIQYYNGEERAKGNILERFSAQQFPDLHSELNLSSLELGDSALYFCASSVWSRTTDTQYFGPGTRLTVL.

The genes are TRBV5-1 and TRBJ2-1; 10 positions agree with TRBD2. The CDR3 sequence is 14 residues long. The germline CDR1 and CDR2 sequences are SGHRS and YFSETQ. J gave up 7 bases and V 2 bases, and 3 bases lay outside the gene matches. The CDR3 region has the DNA TGCGCCAGCAGCTTCGGACTAGCGGAAAATGAGCAGTTCTTC. Translated, it gives CASSFGLAENEQFF.

The table lists this clonotype with many counts. The chain recombines TRBV5-1 with TRBJ2-1; D is uncertain. V lost 4 bases, J lost 0 bases, and 29 bases lay in between. The CDR3 runs to 21 residues. Germline CDR1 is SGHRS and CDR2 is YFSETQ. The CDR3 nucleotides are TGCGCCAGCAGCCCGGATCGGCGGCCCCGCAAGACCCTGAGCTCCTACAATGAGCAGTTCTTC. Amino acid sequence: CASSPDRRPRKTLSSYNEQFF.

The gene calls are TRBV24-1 and TRBJ2-1, with 10 bases lining up with TRBD2. The germline CDR1 and CDR2 sequences are KGHDR and SFDVKD. CDR3 length: 12 amino acids. V trimming: 4 bases; J trimming: 15 bases; junction bases outside the gene matches: 5. The CDR3 DNA is TGTGCCACCAGTGAAGGGCTAGCGGGAGTGTTCTTC. This gives the protein CATSEGLAGVFF.

The table lists this clonotype with many counts. The gene calls are TRBV29-1 and TRBJ2-1; D may match TRBD1 or TRBD2 (6 bases each). The CDR3 is 13 residues long. Germline V gene data show CDR1 as SQVTM and CDR2 as ANQGSEA. V lost 1 base to trimming and J lost 8 bases, with 12 bases between them. CDR3 nucleotides: TGCAGCGTTGAAGGGGCCGGGGGCCATGAGCAGTTCTTC. It is translated as CSVEGAGGHEQFF.